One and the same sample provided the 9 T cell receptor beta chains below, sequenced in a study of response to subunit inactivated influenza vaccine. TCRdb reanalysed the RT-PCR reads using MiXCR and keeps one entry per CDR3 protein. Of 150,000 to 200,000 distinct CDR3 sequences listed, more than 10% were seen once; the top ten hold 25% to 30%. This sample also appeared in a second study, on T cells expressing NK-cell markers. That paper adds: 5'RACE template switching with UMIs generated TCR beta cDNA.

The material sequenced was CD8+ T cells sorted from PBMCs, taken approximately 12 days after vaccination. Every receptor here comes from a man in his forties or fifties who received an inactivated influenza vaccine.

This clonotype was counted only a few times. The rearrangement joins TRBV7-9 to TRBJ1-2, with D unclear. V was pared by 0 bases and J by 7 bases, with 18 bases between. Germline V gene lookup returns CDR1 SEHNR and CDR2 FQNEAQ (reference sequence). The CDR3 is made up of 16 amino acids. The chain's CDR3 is CASSLAVEFPGPGYTF. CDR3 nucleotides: TGTGCCAGCAGCTTAGCGGTAGAGTTCCCAGGCCCTGGCTACACCTTC.

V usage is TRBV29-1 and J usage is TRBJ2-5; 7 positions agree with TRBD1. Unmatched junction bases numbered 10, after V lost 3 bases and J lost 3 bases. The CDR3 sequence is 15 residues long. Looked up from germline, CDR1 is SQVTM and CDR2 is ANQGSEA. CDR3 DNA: TGCAGCGTTGACCCACGGGACAGAGAAGAAGAGACCCAGTACTTC. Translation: CSVDPRDREEETQYF.

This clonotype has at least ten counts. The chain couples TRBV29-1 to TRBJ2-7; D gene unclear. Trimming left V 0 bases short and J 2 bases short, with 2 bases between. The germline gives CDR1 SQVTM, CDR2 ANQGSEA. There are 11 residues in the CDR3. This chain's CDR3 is CSVEDTYEQYF. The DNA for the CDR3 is TGCAGCGTTGAAGACACCTACGAGCAGTACTTC.

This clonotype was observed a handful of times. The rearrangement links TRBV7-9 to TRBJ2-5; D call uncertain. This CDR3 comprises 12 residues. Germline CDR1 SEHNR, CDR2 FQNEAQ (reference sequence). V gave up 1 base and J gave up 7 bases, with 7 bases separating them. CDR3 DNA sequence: TGTGCCAGCAGCTTAGACCCAGGGACCCAGTACTTC. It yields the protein CASSLDPGTQYF.

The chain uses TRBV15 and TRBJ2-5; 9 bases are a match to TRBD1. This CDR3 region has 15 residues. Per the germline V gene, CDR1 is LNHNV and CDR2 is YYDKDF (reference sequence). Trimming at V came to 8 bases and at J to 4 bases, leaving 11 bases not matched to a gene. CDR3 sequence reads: CATRPGQGMTETQYF. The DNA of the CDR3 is TGTGCCACCCGACCGGGACAGGGAATGACAGAGACCCAGTACTTC.

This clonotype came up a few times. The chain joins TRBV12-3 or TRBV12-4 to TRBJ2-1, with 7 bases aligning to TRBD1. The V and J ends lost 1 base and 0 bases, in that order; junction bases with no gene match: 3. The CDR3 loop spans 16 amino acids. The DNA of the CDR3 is TGTGCCAGCAGTTTAGGGGACAGAAGCTCCTACAATGAGCAGTTCTTC. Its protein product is CASSLGDRSSYNEQFF.

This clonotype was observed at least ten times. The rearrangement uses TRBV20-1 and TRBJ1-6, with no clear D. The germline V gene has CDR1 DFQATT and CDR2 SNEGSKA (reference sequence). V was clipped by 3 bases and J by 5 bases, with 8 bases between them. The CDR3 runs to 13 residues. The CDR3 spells CSASPVDNSPLHF. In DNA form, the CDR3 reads TGCAGTGCTAGCCCGGTCGATAATTCACCCCTCCACTTT.

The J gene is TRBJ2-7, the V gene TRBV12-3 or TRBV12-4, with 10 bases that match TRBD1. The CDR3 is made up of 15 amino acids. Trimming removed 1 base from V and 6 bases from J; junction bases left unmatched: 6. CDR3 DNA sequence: TGTGCCAGCAGTTTAGTGGGGACAGGGGCGGTCGAGCAGTACTTC. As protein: CASSLVGTGAVEQYF.

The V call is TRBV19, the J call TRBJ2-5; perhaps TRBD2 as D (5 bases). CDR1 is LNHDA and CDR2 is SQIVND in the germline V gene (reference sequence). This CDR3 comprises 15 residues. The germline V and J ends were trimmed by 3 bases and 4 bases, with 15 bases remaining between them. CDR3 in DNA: TGTGCCAGTAGTATCCTTTATGAGGGAAGAGAGACCCAGTACTTC. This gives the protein CASSILYEGRETQYF.